A single sample is the source of the 5 T cell receptor beta chains below, sequenced in a study of vaccination and CD4 T cells after COVID-19. Treatment of the sample: roughly ten-day PBMC culture with coronavirus spike peptide pools or control peptides (ViraFEST assay). For these receptors, no antigen is known. With the Oncomine TCR Beta short-read assay, DNA from cultured CD4+ T cells was sequenced. TCRdb fed the PCR reads into MiXCR, producing one record per CDR3 protein. The sample consists of about 16,000 distinct CDR3 sequences, about 43% of them appearing once. This specimen was CD4+ T cells from blood, cultured in vitro, taken after SARS-CoV-2 vaccination. These receptors were obtained from a human donor who had recovered from COVID-19.

J is TRBJ2-5 and V is TRBV7-8; D gene ambiguous. The CDR3 covers 15 residues. V was pared by 1 base and J by 6 bases, with 15 bases between. Germline values: CDR1 SGHVS, CDR2 FQNEAQ. DNA of the CDR3: TGTGCCAGCAGCTTAGAAGCCGGAAGTCTTCAGACCCAGTACTTC. Residues: CASSLEAGSLQTQYF.

This chain connects TRBV21-1 to TRBJ2-3; no check of the table's D call, TRBD2, against the DNA was made. TRBV21-1 has pseudogene status. CDR3 length: 16 amino acids. The DNA of the CDR3 is TGTGCCAGCAGCAATTTAGGGCTATCTAGCACAGATACGCAGTATTTT. This translates into CASSNLGLSSTDTQYF.

The V gene is TRBV28, the J gene TRBJ2-7, with D perhaps TRBD1 or TRBD2 (5 bases each). CDR1 is MDHEN and CDR2 is SYDVKM in the germline V gene. Trimming shortened V by 6 bases and J by 5 bases, and 23 bases separated the two germline ends. The CDR3 runs 16 residues. The CDR3 protein is CASRSPPGTDFNEQYF. The CDR3 nucleotides are TGTGCCAGCAGATCACCCCCGGGGACCGATTTTAACGAGCAGTACTTC.

J is TRBJ2-3 and V is TRBV7-6; 10 bases align to TRBD2. J gave up 6 bases and V 0 bases, and 6 bases lay outside the gene matches. Per germline, CDR1 SGHVS and CDR2 FNYEAQ. The CDR3 totals 16 residues. CDR3 bases: TGTGCCAGCAGCTTAGCGTCTAGCGGGAGAGCCGATACGCAGTATTTT. Protein: CASSLASSGRADTQYF.

The sample holds a few counts of this clonotype. The rearrangement links TRBV27 to TRBJ1-2; D possibly corresponds to TRBD1 (6 bases). Germline V CDR1 and CDR2: MNHEY, SMNVEV (reference sequence). Trimming took 6 bases from V and 4 from J, leaving 6 bases between them. CDR3 length: 11 residues. The CDR3 protein is CASRDSYGYTF. DNA of the CDR3: TGTGCCAGCAGGGACAGCTATGGCTACACCTTC.